These 9 T cell receptor beta chains came from one sample sequenced in a study of molecular identifiers for immune sequencing clone quantification. MiXCR, applied by TCRdb to the PCR reads, yields one record per CDR3 protein. The sample has about 300,000 distinct CDR3 sequences; 20% to 25% are singletons. Sample: naive CD8+ T cells from blood, with Jurkat cell RNA spiked in. Stated subset: FACS-sorted CD8+CD4-CCR7+CD45RA+ naive T cells. Receptors originate from a human donor in good health. Some libraries in this study had Jurkat cell RNA spiked in.

This clonotype was detected many times. This chain uses TRBV5-6 with TRBJ2-5, with D hard to call. Deletions cut 1 base from V and 1 base from J, with 17 bases between. The CDR3 is 17 residues long. The germline V gene has CDR1 SGHDT and CDR2 YYEEEE. The CDR3 sequence: CASSLIGETRVQETQYF. For the CDR3, the DNA is TGTGCCAGCAGCTTGATAGGTGAAACAAGGGTCCAAGAGACCCAGTACTTC.

This clonotype was seen at least ten times. The J gene is TRBJ1-1, the V gene TRBV12-3 or TRBV12-4, with 8 positions matching TRBD1. This CDR3 region has 18 residues. V lost 3 bases, J lost 1 base, and 13 bases stayed unmatched. The CDR3 DNA follows: TGTGCCAGCAGTTTTGGCGGGCGGAGGACAGGGTCGAACACTGAAGCTTTCTTT. It is translated as CASSFGGRRTGSNTEAFF.

V and J are TRBV6-5 and TRBJ1-1, with 7 bases that match TRBD1. The CDR3 totals 14 residues. V dropped 3 bases and J dropped 6; count of bases not matched to a gene: 7. The germline V gene encodes CDR1 MNHEY and CDR2 SVGAGI. The CDR3 sequence is CASSYSGGNAEAFF. Written as DNA, the CDR3 is TGTGCCAGCAGTTATTCAGGGGGAAACGCTGAAGCTTTCTTT.

This clonotype has more than one count but fewer than ten. Being one base from a much bigger clone, this may be a read error. This CDR3 reads CSAGREFAEAFF. The CDR3 nucleotides are TGCAGCGCTGGCAGGGAATTCGCTGAAGCTTTCTTT. The V and J genes are TRBV29-1 and TRBJ1-1, with a weak D call TRBD1 (5 bases). This CDR3 comprises 12 residues. Between the trimmed V and J ends, which lost 7 bases and 6 bases, there was a span of 15 bases. CDR1 is SQVTM and CDR2 is ANQGSEA in the germline V gene.

This clonotype was seen at least ten times. The gene calls are TRBV29-1 and TRBJ2-7; 12 nucleotides match TRBD1. V shed 6 bases and J 4 bases; nucleotides not matched to a gene: 10. The CDR3 is 15 amino acids. Germline V gene sequence: CDR1 SQVTM, CDR2 ANQGSEA. For the CDR3, the DNA is TGCAGCGTGGCTCCGGGACAGGGGGCCGGTTACGAGCAGTACTTC. This sequence encodes CSVAPGQGAGYEQYF.

The CDR3 bases are TGCGCCAGCAGCCAAGTCGGAGGATCTATCTCTGGAAACACCATATATTTT. Amino acid sequence: CASSQVGGSISGNTIYF. The gene calls are TRBV4-1 and TRBJ1-3; D is uncertain. Germline CDR1 is MGHRA and CDR2 is YSYEKL. Trimming took off 1 base at V and 0 bases at J, with 13 bases between the two ends. This CDR3 region has 17 residues.

The rearrangement uses TRBV7-2 and TRBJ2-1, with 10 bases aligning to TRBD2. V trimming: 5 bases; J trimming: 7 bases; junction bases outside the gene matches: 11. The CDR3 consists of 16 residues. Per the germline V gene, CDR1 is SGHTA and CDR2 is FQGNSA. The CDR3 region is CASSPRLAGLGNEQFF. The CDR3 nucleotides read TGTGCCAGCAGCCCGAGACTAGCGGGTTTAGGGAATGAGCAGTTCTTC.

This clonotype was recorded at least ten times. The rearrangement uses TRBV3-1 and TRBJ2-7; TRBD2 is a possible D gene (6 bases). The V end lost 2 bases, the J end lost 1 base, and 6 bases lay between the germline ends. The CDR3 spans 13 residues. CDR1 is LGHDT and CDR2 is YNNKEL in the germline V gene (reference sequence). CDR3 sequence reads: CASSQRGSYEQYF. The CDR3 DNA sequence: TGTGCCAGCAGCCAACGGGGGTCCTACGAGCAGTACTTC.

This clonotype was picked up a small number of times. V gene TRBV12-5 combines with J gene TRBJ1-3; a weak D match, TRBD1 (6 bases). The V gene lost 5 bases and the J gene lost 2 bases, with 16 bases spanning the gap. The CDR3 spans 16 residues. Germline values: CDR1 LGHNT, CDR2 FRNRAP. The CDR3 loop reads CASGTPGTTAGNTIYF. Here the CDR3 DNA reads TGTGCTAGTGGTACTCCGGGGACAACCGCTGGAAACACCATATATTTT. The full variable domain, its missing parts supplied by reference TRBV12-5 and TRBJ1-3, is DARVTQTPRHKVTEMGQEVTMRCQPILGHNTVFWYRQTMMQGLELLAYFRNRAPLDDSGMPKDRFSAEMPDATLATLKIQPSEPRDSAVYFCASGTPGTTAGNTIYFGEGSWLTVV.